The following is a T cell receptor (beta chain) sequence with its context. No antigen is known for it. TCRdb's table, derived via immunoSEQ multiplex PCR, lists solely in-frame clones and lacks some. The table records over 950,000 clones, 70% to 85% of them present only once. This record comes from a study of shared clonotypes between healthy human individuals. Broader study findings: Across a handful of donors, naive CD4 shared 4.5% to 6%, naive CD8 over 3%, memory CD4 more than 2%, memory CD8 around 0.36%.

The V segment lost 5 bases and the J segment 4 bases; nucleotides outside the gene matches: 5. The CDR3 spans 14 residues. Germline loops: CDR1 SGHAT, CDR2 FQNNGV. V and J are TRBV11-2 and TRBJ2-5, with 9 bases identical to TRBD2. The TCR comes from a man between 18 and 35 years old in good health. Some clones in this sample may be carry-over from other donors' samples. Specimen: memory CD4+ T cells from PBMCs. Stated subset: CD45RA-negative fraction. CDR3 coding DNA: TGTGCCAGCAGCCGCATAGCGGGAGTAGAGACCCAGTACTTC. Its protein product is CASSRIAGVETQYF. Using reference TRBV11-2 and TRBJ2-5 for the parts outside the CDR3, the full variable domain is EAGVAQSPRYKIIEKRQSVAFWCNPISGHATLYWYQQILGQGPKLLIQFQNNGVVDDSQLPKDRFSAERLKGVDSTLKIQPAKLEDSAVYLCASSRIAGVETQYFGPGTRLLVL.